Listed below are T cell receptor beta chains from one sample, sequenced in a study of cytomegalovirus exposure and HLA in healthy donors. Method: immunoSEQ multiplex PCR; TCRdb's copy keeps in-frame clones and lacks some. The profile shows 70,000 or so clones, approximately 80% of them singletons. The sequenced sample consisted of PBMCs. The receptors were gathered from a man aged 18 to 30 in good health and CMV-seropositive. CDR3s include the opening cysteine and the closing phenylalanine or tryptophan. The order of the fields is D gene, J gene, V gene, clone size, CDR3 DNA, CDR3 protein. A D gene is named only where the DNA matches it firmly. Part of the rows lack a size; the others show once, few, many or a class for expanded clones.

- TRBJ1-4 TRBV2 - TGTGCCAGCAGTGATGGGGGCCTTAATGAAAAACTGTTTTTT CASSDGGLNEKLFF
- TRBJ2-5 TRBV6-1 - TGTGCCAGCAGTCCCTTTGGGGAGACGGCGACCCAGTACTTC CASSPFGETATQYF
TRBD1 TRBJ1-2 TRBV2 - TGTGCCAGCAGGGACCGGACAGGGGGAGACTATGGCTACACCTTC CASRDRTGGDYGYTF
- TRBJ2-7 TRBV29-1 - TGCAGCGTTGAAACGGCAGGGGACGCCTACGAGCAGTACTTC CSVETAGDAYEQYF
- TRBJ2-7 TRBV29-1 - TGCAGCGCAGGGGCTCTAGGCTACGAGCAGTACTTC CSAGALGYEQYF
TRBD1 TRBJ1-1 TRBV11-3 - TGTGCCAGCAGCTTAGGAGGGACAGACACTGAAGCTTTCTTT CASSLGGTDTEAFF
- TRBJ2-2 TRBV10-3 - TGTGCCATCAGCCTTCAGTGGGCGGGAAACACCGGGGAGCTGTTTTTT CAISLQWAGNTGELFF
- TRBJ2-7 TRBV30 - TGTGCCTGTGGGGCCGTCTACGAGCAGTACTTC CACGAVYEQYF
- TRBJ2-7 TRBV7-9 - TGTGCCAGCAGGGGACAAGACAGGCCCTACGAGCAGTACTTC CASRGQDRPYEQYF
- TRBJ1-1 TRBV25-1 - TGTGCCAGTACAACAACAGGGATTAACACTGAAGCTTTCTTT CASTTTGINTEAFF
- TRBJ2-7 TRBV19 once TGTGCCAGTAGTATGGAGAGCTCCTACGAGCAGTACTTC CASSMESSYEQYF
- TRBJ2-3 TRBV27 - TGTGCCAGCTCCCGGGGTACAGATACGCAGTATTTT CASSRGTDTQYF
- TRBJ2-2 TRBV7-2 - TGTGCCAGCAGCTTAGCTGCGATGACCGGGGAGCTGTTTTTT CASSLAAMTGELFF
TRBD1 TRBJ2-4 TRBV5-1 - TGCGCCAGCAGCTTAAGGACAGGGGAAAACATTCAGTACTTC CASSLRTGENIQYF
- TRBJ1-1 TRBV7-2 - TGTGCCAGCAGCTTAGCACCAGGAGGGACTGAAGCTTTCTTT CASSLAPGGTEAFF
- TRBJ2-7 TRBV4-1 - TGCGCCAGCAGCCAAGCACGGGGAAGCTACGAGCAGTACTTC CASSQARGSYEQYF
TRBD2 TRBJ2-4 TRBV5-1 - TGCGCCAGCAGGGGGGGGCTAGCGGGGGACATTCAGTACTTC CASRGGLAGDIQYF
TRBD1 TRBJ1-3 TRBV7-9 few TGTGCCAGCAGCGATAGGGGGCCTGGAAACACCATATATTTT CASSDRGPGNTIYF
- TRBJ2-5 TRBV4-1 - TGCGCCAGCAGCCTGGGACAATTCGGAGAGACCCAGTACTTC CASSLGQFGETQYF
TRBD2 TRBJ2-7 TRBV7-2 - TGTGCCAGCAGCTCCATCGGTGGAGCGGGAGGGAGCTCGGGGGAGCAGTACTTC CASSSIGGAGGSSGEQYF
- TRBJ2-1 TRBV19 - TGTGCCAGTAGTATCGGAGCTGACAATGAGCAGTTCTTC CASSIGADNEQFF
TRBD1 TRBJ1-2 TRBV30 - TGTGCCTGGAGCGTTCGAAGGACAGGGGGGTATGGCTACACCTTC CAWSVRRTGGYGYTF
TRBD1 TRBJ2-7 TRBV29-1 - TGCAGCGTTGAACTCCGGACAGGGGACGAGCAGTACTTC CSVELRTGDEQYF
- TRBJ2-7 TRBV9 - TGTGCCAGCAGCGTAGGGGAGACAGGCTACCACGAGCAGTACTTC CASSVGETGYHEQYF
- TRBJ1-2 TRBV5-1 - TGCGCCAGCAGTCAAGACAGTAACTATGGCTACACCTTC CASSQDSNYGYTF
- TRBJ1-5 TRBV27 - TGTGCCAGCAGTTTAGGTCAGGGTTCTCGGCCCCAGCATTTT CASSLGQGSRPQHF
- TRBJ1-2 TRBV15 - TGTGCCACCAGCGCGTCTCTCTATGGCTACACCTTC CATSASLYGYTF
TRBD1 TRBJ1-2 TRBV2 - TGTGCCAGCACTCCGGGACAGGGAACGTATGGCTACACCTTC CASTPGQGTYGYTF
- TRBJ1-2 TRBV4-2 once TGTGCCAGCAGCCAAGATCGGAGTCAGGGAGGAGGCTACACCTTC CASSQDRSQGGGYTF